These T cell receptor beta chains were read from a single sample in a study of Graves' ophthalmopathy and Graves' hyperthyroidism. TCRdb independently ran MiXCR on the multiplex PCR reads; one entry per CDR3 protein. The profile shows 300,000 to 400,000 distinct CDR3 sequences, 17% of them singletons. What was sequenced was peripheral blood. These receptors all come from an adult man with Graves' ophthalmopathy. Each CDR3 is given with its conserved first and last residue. D genes are given only for firm matches. Size is stated for part of the rows, as once, few or many counts, or as a class when the clone is expanded.

J,size,D,V,DNA,CDR3
TRBJ1-2,many,-,TRBV15,TGTGCCACCAGCCCGACTAAGGACTATGGCTACACCTTC,CATSPTKDYGYTF
TRBJ1-5,many,-,TRBV28,TGTGCCAGCAGCCGGACTGGGAGCAATCAGCCCCAGCATTTT,CASSRTGSNQPQHF
TRBJ1-6,many,TRBD1,TRBV30,TGTGCCTGGAGTCGGGACAGGGATTTCTATAATTCACCCCTCCACTTT,CAWSRDRDFYNSPLHF
TRBJ1-6,many,-,TRBV27,TGTGCCAGCAGTCGGGGGACCGGTTCACCCCTCCACTTT,CASSRGTGSPLHF
TRBJ1-2,many,TRBD1,TRBV15,TGTGCCACCAGCAGAGAAGCGGGGACAGGGGGCGCCGGCTACACCTTC,CATSREAGTGGAGYTF
TRBJ1-4,many,-,TRBV4-1,TGCGCCAGCAGCCACTCGGGTACTAATGAAAAACTGTTTTTT,CASSHSGTNEKLFF
TRBJ2-2,many,-,TRBV6-2/TRBV6-3,TGTGCCAGCAGTTACGGACACGAGCGTCCCGGGGAGCTGTTTTTT,CASSYGHERPGELFF
TRBJ2-2,many,TRBD2,TRBV7-2,TGTGCCAGCAGCCCGGGGGGGGCCCCACCCGGGGAGCTGTTTTTT,CASSPGGAPPGELFF
TRBJ1-5,many,-,TRBV6-1,TGTGCCAGCAGTGTGACGGGGGGCCAGCCCCAGCATTTT,CASSVTGGQPQHF
TRBJ2-4,many,-,TRBV12-3/TRBV12-4,TGTGCCAGCAGTTTTCGGGCGGGCGGCAAAAACATTCAGTACTTC,CASSFRAGGKNIQYF
TRBJ1-1,many,-,TRBV11-2,TGTGCCAGCAGCCCAGGTCCTGCGAGGACTGAAGCTTTCTTT,CASSPGPARTEAFF
TRBJ1-1,many,-,TRBV6-5,TGTGCCAGCAGTTACCTCCTGGGGAACACTGAAGCTCTCTTT,CASSYLLGNTEALF
TRBJ1-5,many,TRBD1,TRBV28,TGTGCCAGCAGTTTGTGGGGACAGACGTATAGCAATCAGCCCCAGCATTTT,CASSLWGQTYSNQPQHF
TRBJ1-2,many,-,TRBV6-1,TGTGCCAGCAGTAAGGAGGACACCTATGGCTACACCTTC,CASSKEDTYGYTF
TRBJ2-7,many,-,TRBV5-1,TGCGCCAGCAGCTTGGTGAACAGCCGATACTCCTACGAGCAGTACTTC,CASSLVNSRYSYEQYF
TRBJ1-1,many,-,TRBV6-1,TGTGCCAGCAGTGTCAACTCAGGGGTTCTCACTGAAGCTTTCTTT,CASSVNSGVLTEAFF
TRBJ2-7,many,TRBD2,TRBV12-3/TRBV12-4,TGTGCCAGCAGAGATCCTAGCGGGACGCAGTACGAGCAGTACTTC,CASRDPSGTQYEQYF
TRBJ2-5,many,TRBD1,TRBV5-6,TGTGCCAGCACAAACAGGGGGTTCGGGGAGACCCAGTACTTC,CASTNRGFGETQYF
TRBJ2-5,many,-,TRBV6-2/TRBV6-3,TGTGCCAGCAGTTACTCAGGCACATCCGGGACCCAGTACTTC,CASSYSGTSGTQYF
TRBJ2-5,-,TRBD2,TRBV28,TGTGCCAGCAGTTCCGGGACTAGCGGGAGGGGGGCAGAGACCCAGTACTTC,CASSSGTSGRGAETQYF
TRBJ2-7,-,-,TRBV12-3/TRBV12-4,TGTGCCAGCAGTTTTACCGGCGCGGGGTACTACGAGCAGTACTTC,CASSFTGAGYYEQYF
TRBJ2-6,many,-,TRBV5-1,TGCGCCAGCAGCTCCCAAACGTCGACGCGACGCTCTGGGGCCAACGTCCTGACTTTC,CASSSQTSTRRSGANVLTF
TRBJ2-5,many,-,TRBV12-3/TRBV12-4,TGTGCCAGCAGTTTGGGGCAGCGAGAGACCCAGTACTTC,CASSLGQRETQYF
TRBJ2-5,many,TRBD2,TRBV20-1,TGCAGTGCTAACCCGACTAGCGGGACTAGGGAGACCCAGTACTTC,CSANPTSGTRETQYF
TRBJ1-1,many,-,TRBV12-5,TGTGCTAGTGGTTTGATGGAGAACACTGAAGCTTTCTTT,CASGLMENTEAFF
TRBJ2-5,-,TRBD1,TRBV6-5,TGTGCCAGCAGTTCGGGCAGGGGGGAGACCCAGTACTTC,CASSSGRGETQYF
TRBJ2-5,many,-,TRBV29-1,TGCAGCGCCGATGACAGGATCGGAGAGACCCAGTACTTC,CSADDRIGETQYF
TRBJ2-2,many,TRBD2,TRBV29-1,TGCAGCGTTGAGTATTCGGGGGGGCGAAACACCGGGGAGCTGTTTTTT,CSVEYSGGRNTGELFF
TRBJ2-5,many,-,TRBV6-2/TRBV6-3,TGTGCCAGCAGTTACCAGGACAGAGACAGGACCCAGTACTTC,CASSYQDRDRTQYF
TRBJ1-2,many,-,TRBV5-1,TGCGCCAGCAGCTTTTTGTCTTCAGGGGACGGCTACACCTTC,CASSFLSSGDGYTF
TRBJ1-6,many,-,TRBV2,TGTGCCAGCAGACGGGAACAGGATGATTCACCCCTCCACTTT,CASRREQDDSPLHF
TRBJ2-1,few,-,TRBV30,TGTGCCTGGAGTCCGGCTCGGCGGCCATACAATGAGCAGTTCTTC,CAWSPARRPYNEQFF
TRBJ2-7,-,-,TRBV30,TGTGCCTGGGAGGCTCGCAGCTCCTACGAGCAGTACTTC,CAWEARSSYEQYF
TRBJ2-5,many,TRBD2,TRBV25-1,TGTGCCAGCAGGCCGACTAGCGGGAGTCCAGAAGAGACCCAGTACTTC,CASRPTSGSPEETQYF
TRBJ1-3,-,-,TRBV12-3/TRBV12-4,TGTGCCAGCAGTTTATGGGGGGCGCGTGGAAACACCATATATTTT,CASSLWGARGNTIYF
TRBJ2-7,many,TRBD2,TRBV4-1,TGCGCCAGCAGCCAAGCGGGACTAGATTACGAGCAGTACTTC,CASSQAGLDYEQYF
TRBJ1-6,many,-,TRBV4-3,TGCGCCAGCAGCCGGGAAGGATTGGTTTCACCCCTCCACTTT,CASSREGLVSPLHF
TRBJ2-7,many,TRBD2,TRBV12-3/TRBV12-4,TGTGCCAGCAGACCTAGCGGGGGGCTCTACGAGCAGTACTTC,CASRPSGGLYEQYF
TRBJ2-5,-,-,TRBV24-1,TGTGCCACCAGTGCGTCAGAAGAGACCCAGTACTTC,CATSASEETQYF